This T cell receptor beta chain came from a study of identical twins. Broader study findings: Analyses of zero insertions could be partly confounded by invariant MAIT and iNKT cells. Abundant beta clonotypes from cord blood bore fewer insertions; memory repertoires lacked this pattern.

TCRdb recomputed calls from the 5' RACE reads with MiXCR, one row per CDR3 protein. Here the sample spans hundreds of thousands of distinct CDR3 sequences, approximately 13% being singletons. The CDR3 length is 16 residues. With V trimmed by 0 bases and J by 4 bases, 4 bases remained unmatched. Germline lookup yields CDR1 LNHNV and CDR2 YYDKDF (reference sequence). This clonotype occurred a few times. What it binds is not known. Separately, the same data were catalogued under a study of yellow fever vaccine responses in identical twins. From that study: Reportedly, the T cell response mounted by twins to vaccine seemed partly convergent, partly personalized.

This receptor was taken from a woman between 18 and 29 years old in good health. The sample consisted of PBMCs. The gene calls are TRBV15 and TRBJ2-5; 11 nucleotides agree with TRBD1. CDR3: CATSRDLGQGGETQYF. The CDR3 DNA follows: TGTGCCACCAGCAGAGATTTGGGACAGGGGGGAGAGACCCAGTACTTC.